This T cell receptor (beta chain) was recovered during a study of TIL therapy for anti-PD-1-resistant metastatic lung cancer. Study-level information: A few tumors were EGFR-mutant and two were ALK-rearranged.

Overall study findings and caveats: Many TIL product clones were absent from baseline tumor, suggesting clonal contraction.

Indicated time point: pre-treatment sample, taken before nivolumab and TIL therapy. Most excised metastases sampled were pleural nodules or supraclavicular lymph nodes. Germline V gene lookup returns CDR1 SGDLS and CDR2 YYNGEE. The trim removed 0 bases at V and 7 bases at J, leaving 4 bases unmatched. The CDR3 sequence is 15 residues long. This was the immunoSEQ v3 assay. Produced via immunoSEQ multiplex PCR; TCRdb's table is partial and in-frame only. The top ten hold 9.5% to 12% of the sample, which has approximately 97,000 clones, 65% seen once. A few counts support this clone. Its target is unknown.

The TCR sequence derives from a person between 30 and 79 years old with non-small cell lung cancer. The sample here was tumor tissue, taken at baseline. The chain uses TRBV9 and TRBJ2-1; 10 nucleotides align to TRBD2. CDR3 DNA: TGTGCCAGCAGCGTAGATTTGGGACTAGCGAATGAGCAGTTCTTC. Translated: CASSVDLGLANEQFF.